Below are 14 T cell receptor beta chains sequenced from a single sample in a study of PD-L1 blockade in urothelial cancer. The time point here: pretreatment peripheral blood. Generated by immunoSEQ multiplex PCR, the TCRdb table keeps only in-frame clones and is missing some. The top ten hold approximately 1.7% of the sample, which has approximately 47,000 clones, 75% to 90% seen once. The sample was PBMCs, taken around atezolizumab (anti-PD-L1) treatment. The receptor set was obtained from a man over 45 with urothelial cancer.

V gene TRBV1 combines with J gene TRBJ2-5; the table's D call, TRBD2, has no DNA check behind it. TRBV1 is tagged as a pseudogene. The CDR3 is 23 residues long. This CDR3 reads CTSRQSSGTSGGPDERLKQTQYF. The CDR3 nucleotides read TGCACCAGCAGGCAAAGCTCCGGGACTAGCGGGGGACCCGACGAGCGACTAAAACAGACCCAGTACTTC.

This rearrangement joins TRBV30 to TRBJ1-5; TRBD1 matches at 8 bases. V dropped 3 bases and J dropped 3; count of bases not matched to a gene: 10. Germline CDR1 is GTSNPN and CDR2 is SVGIG (reference sequence). The CDR3 covers 16 residues. The CDR3 sequence is CAWRAPDRGDNQPQHF. The CDR3 DNA reads as TGTGCCTGGAGAGCCCCTGACAGGGGCGACAATCAGCCCCAGCATTTT.

The chain links TRBV7-9 to TRBJ1-2, with a possible D match to TRBD1 (5 bases). Germline V gives CDR1 SEHNR, CDR2 FQNEAQ (reference sequence). V was pared by 1 base and J by 3 bases, with 12 bases between. This CDR3 spans 15 amino acids. The CDR3 spells CASSLEAGPYYGYTF. The DNA of the CDR3 is TGTGCCAGCAGCTTAGAGGCAGGGCCGTACTATGGCTACACCTTC.

J is TRBJ2-5 and V is TRBV6-6; 7 nucleotides match TRBD2. Germline trimming cut 6 bases from V and 2 bases from J; bases unmatched to any gene: 9. This CDR3 comprises 15 residues. From germline, CDR1 is MNHNY and CDR2 SVGAGI (reference sequence). The CDR3 is CASRDHLAVQETQYF. CDR3 DNA sequence: TGTGCCAGCAGGGACCATCTAGCGGTACAAGAGACCCAGTACTTC.

The table lists this clone with a count of one. This rearrangement joins TRBV27 to TRBJ1-6; the match to TRBD1 covers 10 bases. The CDR3 has 14 amino acids. V gave up 4 bases and J gave up 7 bases; unmatched junction bases: 1. Germline lookup yields CDR1 MNHEY and CDR2 SMNVEV (reference sequence). The CDR3 coding sequence is TGTGCCAGCAGTTCGGGACAGGGGAATTCACCCCTCCACTTT. This translates into CASSSGQGNSPLHF.

The chain joins TRBV2 to TRBJ1-4; D gene unclear. Per germline, CDR1 SNHLY and CDR2 FYNNEI. There are 14 residues in the CDR3. The V end was cut by 2 bases, the J end by 7 bases, with 11 bases between. CDR3 DNA: TGTGCCAGCAGTGAATCGGGGTTCAGTGAAAAACTGTTTTTT. It encodes CASSESGFSEKLFF.

This clone was recorded a few times. The CDR3 bases are TGCGCCAGCAGCTTGGGACAGGGGAACGGCTACGAGCAGTACGTC. Amino acid sequence: CASSLGQGNGYEQYV. V gene TRBV5-1 combines with J gene TRBJ2-7, with 8 bases that match TRBD1. The germline V gene has CDR1 SGHRS and CDR2 YFSETQ. The CDR3 has 15 residues. V shed 0 bases, J shed 3 bases, and the junction held 5 bases outside the gene matches.

This clone was seen once. This chain connects TRBV6-1 to TRBJ1-1; D call uncertain. Per germline, CDR1 MNHNS and CDR2 SASEGT. CDR3 length equals 10 residues. Trimming pared 8 bases from V and 8 bases from J, leaving 9 bases between. The CDR3 nucleotides read TGTGCCAGCCAGAGGGCAGAAGCTTTCTTT. Translating gives CASQRAEAFF.

The chain joins TRBV28 to TRBJ2-3; TRBD2 agrees at 8 bases. Germline loops: CDR1 MDHEN, CDR2 SYDVKM. J gave up 4 bases and V 6 bases, and 3 bases lay outside the gene matches. This CDR3 comprises 13 residues. This CDR3 is CASRGGGSDTQYF. CDR3 nucleotide sequence: TGTGCCAGCAGGGGCGGGGGGTCAGATACGCAGTATTTT.

The J gene is TRBJ1-5, the V gene TRBV19; 9 positions agree with TRBD1. CDR1 is LNHDA and CDR2 is SQIVND in the germline V gene (reference sequence). With 8 bases clipped from V and 0 bases from J, the junction kept 14 bases outside the gene matches. The CDR3 is 18 amino acids. The CDR3 DNA reads TGTGCCAGTCTGGAGGGACAGGGCTTGTATTATAGCAATCAGCCCCAGCATTTT. Encoded protein: CASLEGQGLYYSNQPQHF.

The gene calls are TRBV5-1 and TRBJ2-7; D is perhaps TRBD2 (6 bases). The CDR3 has 15 residues. In germline, CDR1 is SGHRS, CDR2 YFSETQ. V was pared by 3 bases and J by 1 base, with 14 bases between. The CDR3 DNA follows: TGCGCCAGCAGCTCGGCTTTTAGCGGATCCTACGAGCAGTACTTC. Its protein product is CASSSAFSGSYEQYF.

The gene calls are TRBV7-8 and TRBJ1-2; 7 bases agree with TRBD1. Germline V gene lookup returns CDR1 SGHVS and CDR2 FQNEAQ. With 5 bases clipped from V and 0 bases from J, the junction kept 3 bases outside the gene matches. The CDR3 has 14 residues. The CDR3 sequence is CASSEQGSNYGYTF. Here the CDR3 DNA reads TGTGCCAGCAGCGAACAGGGGTCTAACTATGGCTACACCTTC.

This chain uses TRBV19 with TRBJ1-1; tentative D call: TRBD1 (5 bases). There are 16 residues in the CDR3. Germline CDR1 is LNHDA and CDR2 is SQIVND (reference sequence). The V end was cut by 3 bases, the J end by 6 bases, with 20 bases between. The CDR3 bases are TGTGCCAGTAGTATTGGAGGGATGGGGCGCGGGTCTGAAGCTTTCTTT. Its protein is CASSIGGMGRGSEAFF.

This chain connects TRBV5-1 to TRBJ2-3, with 14 nucleotides matching TRBD2. Germline V gives CDR1 SGHRS, CDR2 YFSETQ. The ends lost 4 bases at V and 6 bases at J; junction bases unmatched: 10. CDR3 size: 17 residues. The CDR3 DNA reads TGCGCCAGCAGCCTGGGACTAGCGGGAGCCATAGAGGATACGCAGTATTTT. Its translation is CASSLGLAGAIEDTQYF. Using reference TRBV5-1 and TRBJ2-3 for the parts outside the CDR3, the full variable domain is KAGVTQTPRYLIKTRGQQVTLSCSPISGHRSVSWYQQTPGQGLQFLFEYFSETQRNKGNFPGRFSGRQFSNSRSEMNVSTLELGDSALYLCASSLGLAGAIEDTQYFGPGTRLTVL.